The sequence of this T cell receptor beta chain was determined in a study of memory CD4+ T cells and cytomegalovirus serostatus. Study-level background: This sample comes from healthy Belgian adults, several CMV seropositive, approximately 24 seronegative. Study observations and caveats: Suggested: most of the CMV-linked TCR signature lies in CD4+ memory cells.

With respect to this clone: What it binds is unknown.

The sort gate was single viable CD3+CD4+CD8-CD45RO+ cells for memory CD4+ T cells. Total CD4+ T cells were enriched by CD4 positive selection. As handled by the study authors: After removing out-of-frame reads, 2 million to 2.5 million distinct TCRbeta sequences remained. Only in-frame clones appear in the TCRdb table, and some are missing; sequencing was by immunoSEQ multiplex PCR. V and J calls and clone size are given by that table; D and trimming were obtained from the DNA. The sample has around 38,000 clones, over 60% seen once. Looked up from germline, CDR1 is LNHNV and CDR2 is YYDKDF (reference sequence). V lost 1 base to trimming and J lost 11 bases, with 20 bases between them. CDR3 size: 15 residues.

This clonotype was obtained from an adult in good health and CMV-seronegative. This rearrangement joins TRBV15 to TRBJ1-1, with D uncertain. Sequencing was carried out using memory CD4+ T cells from blood. CDR3 residues: CATSRVTGTVGKAFF. The CDR3 nucleotides are TGTGCCACCAGCAGAGTTACGGGTACCGTCGGTAAGGCTTTCTTT.